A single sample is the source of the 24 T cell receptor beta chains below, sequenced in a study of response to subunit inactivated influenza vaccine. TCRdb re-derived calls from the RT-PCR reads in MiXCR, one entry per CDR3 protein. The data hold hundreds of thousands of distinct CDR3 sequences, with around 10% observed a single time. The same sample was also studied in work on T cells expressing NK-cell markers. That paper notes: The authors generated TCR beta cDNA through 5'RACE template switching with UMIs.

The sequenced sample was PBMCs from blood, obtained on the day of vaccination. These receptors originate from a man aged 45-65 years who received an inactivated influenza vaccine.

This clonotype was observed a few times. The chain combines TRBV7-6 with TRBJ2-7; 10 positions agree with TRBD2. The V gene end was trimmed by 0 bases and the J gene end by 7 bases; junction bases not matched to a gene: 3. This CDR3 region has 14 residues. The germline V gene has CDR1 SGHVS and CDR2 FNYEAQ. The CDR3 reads CASSLAGSGGEQYF. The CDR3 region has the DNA TGTGCCAGCAGCTTAGCGGGTAGCGGGGGGGAGCAGTACTTC.

For the CDR3, the DNA is TGCGCCAGCAGTGGAGGACAGTCTAGCAATCAGCCCCAGCATTTT. It is translated as CASSGGQSSNQPQHF. The V gene is TRBV10-2, the J gene TRBJ1-5; possible D gene TRBD1, 6 bases. Looked up from germline, CDR1 is WSHSY and CDR2 is SAAADI. V was pared by 4 bases and J by 0 bases, with 10 bases between. The CDR3 sequence is 15 residues long.

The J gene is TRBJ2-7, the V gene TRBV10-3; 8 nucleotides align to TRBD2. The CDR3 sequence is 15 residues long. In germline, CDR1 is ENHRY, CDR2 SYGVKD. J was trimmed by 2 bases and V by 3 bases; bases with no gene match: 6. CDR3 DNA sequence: TGTGCCATCAGTGAAAACGGCGGGAGGACCTACGAGCAGTACTTC. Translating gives CAISENGGRTYEQYF.

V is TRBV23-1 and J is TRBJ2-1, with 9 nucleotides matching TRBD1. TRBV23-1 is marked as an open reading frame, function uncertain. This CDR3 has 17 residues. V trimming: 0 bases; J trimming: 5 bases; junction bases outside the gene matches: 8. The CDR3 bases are TGCGCCAGCAGTCAATCGAATGCACAGGGGGCCCACAATGAGCAGTTCTTC. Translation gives CASSQSNAQGAHNEQFF.

CDR3 sequence (DNA): TGCAGTGCTAGAACGGACAGGGCCCGGGATGGCTACACCTTC. Translating gives CSARTDRARDGYTF. V is TRBV20-1 and J is TRBJ1-2, with 8 positions matching TRBD1. The CDR3 is 14 amino acids. Germline CDR1 is DFQATT and CDR2 is SNEGSKA (reference sequence). V was clipped by 2 bases and J by 6 bases; unmatched bases: 8.

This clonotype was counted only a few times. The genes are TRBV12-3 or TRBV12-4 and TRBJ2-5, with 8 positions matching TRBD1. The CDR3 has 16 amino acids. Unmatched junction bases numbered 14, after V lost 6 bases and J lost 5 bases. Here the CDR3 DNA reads TGTGCCAGCAGCCTACACCTGACAGGGGTTTTGGAGACCCAGTACTTC. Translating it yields CASSLHLTGVLETQYF.

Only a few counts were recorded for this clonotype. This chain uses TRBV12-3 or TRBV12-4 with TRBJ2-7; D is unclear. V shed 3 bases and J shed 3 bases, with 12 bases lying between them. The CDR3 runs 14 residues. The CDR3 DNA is TGTGCCAGCAGTTTGGCACAGCGACTCTACGAGCAGTACTTC. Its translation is CASSLAQRLYEQYF.

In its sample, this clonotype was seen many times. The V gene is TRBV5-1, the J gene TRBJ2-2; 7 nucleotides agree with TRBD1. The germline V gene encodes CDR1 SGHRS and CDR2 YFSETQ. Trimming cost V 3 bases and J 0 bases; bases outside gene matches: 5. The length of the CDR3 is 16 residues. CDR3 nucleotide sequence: TGCGCCAGCAGCTGGGGACAGAACCCGAACACCGGGGAGCTGTTTTTT. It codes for CASSWGQNPNTGELFF.

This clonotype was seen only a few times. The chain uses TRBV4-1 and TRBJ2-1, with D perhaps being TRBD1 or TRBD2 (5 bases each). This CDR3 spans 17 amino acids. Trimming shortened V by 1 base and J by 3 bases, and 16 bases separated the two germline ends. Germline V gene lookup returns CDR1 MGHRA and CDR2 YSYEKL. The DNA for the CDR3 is TGCGCCAGCAGCCAAGTCGTGGGACCGCGGGTCTACAATGAGCAGTTCTTC. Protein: CASSQVVGPRVYNEQFF.

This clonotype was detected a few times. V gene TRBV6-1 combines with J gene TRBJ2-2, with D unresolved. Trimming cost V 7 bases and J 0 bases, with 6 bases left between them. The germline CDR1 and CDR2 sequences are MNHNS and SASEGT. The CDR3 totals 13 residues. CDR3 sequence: CASMVPNTGELFF. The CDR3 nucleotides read TGTGCCAGCATGGTCCCGAACACCGGGGAGCTGTTTTTT.

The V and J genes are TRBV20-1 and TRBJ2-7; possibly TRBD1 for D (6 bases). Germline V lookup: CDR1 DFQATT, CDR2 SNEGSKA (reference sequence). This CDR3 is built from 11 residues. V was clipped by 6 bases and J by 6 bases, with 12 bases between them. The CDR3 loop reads CSARTDIEQYF. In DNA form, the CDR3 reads TGCAGTGCAAGGACAGATATCGAGCAGTACTTC.

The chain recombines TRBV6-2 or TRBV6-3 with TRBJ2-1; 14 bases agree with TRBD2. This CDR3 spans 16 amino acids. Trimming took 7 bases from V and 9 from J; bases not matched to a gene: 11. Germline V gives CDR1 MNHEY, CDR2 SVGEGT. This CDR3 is CASKFEGLAGVFEQFF. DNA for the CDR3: TGTGCCAGCAAGTTTGAGGGACTAGCGGGAGTGTTTGAGCAGTTCTTC.

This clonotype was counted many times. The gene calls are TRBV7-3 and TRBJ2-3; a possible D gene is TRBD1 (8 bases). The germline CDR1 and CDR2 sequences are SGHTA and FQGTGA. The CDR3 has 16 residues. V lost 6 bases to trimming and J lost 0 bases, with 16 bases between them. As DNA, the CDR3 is TGTGCCAGCAGTTACGGACAGGGAGGGAGCACAGATACGCAGTATTTT. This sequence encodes CASSYGQGGSTDTQYF.

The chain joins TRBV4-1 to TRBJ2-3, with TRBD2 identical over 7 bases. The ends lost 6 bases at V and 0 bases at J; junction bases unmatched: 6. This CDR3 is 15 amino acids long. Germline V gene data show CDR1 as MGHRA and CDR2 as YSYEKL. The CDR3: CASSKLATSTDTQYF. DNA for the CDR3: TGCGCCAGCAGTAAACTAGCGACGAGCACAGATACGCAGTATTTT.

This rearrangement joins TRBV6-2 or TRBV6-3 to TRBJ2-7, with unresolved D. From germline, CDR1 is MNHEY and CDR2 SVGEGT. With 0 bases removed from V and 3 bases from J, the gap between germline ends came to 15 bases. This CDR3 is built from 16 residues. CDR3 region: CASSYSRSATFYEQYF. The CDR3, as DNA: TGTGCCAGCAGTTACTCGAGATCTGCGACTTTCTACGAGCAGTACTTC.

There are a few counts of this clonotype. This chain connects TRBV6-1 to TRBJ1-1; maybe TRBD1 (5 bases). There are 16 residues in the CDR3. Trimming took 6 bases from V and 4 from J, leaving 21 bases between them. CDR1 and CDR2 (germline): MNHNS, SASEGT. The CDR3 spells CASRGVSAQAGTEAFF. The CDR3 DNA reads TGTGCCAGCAGGGGGGTTTCTGCCCAGGCGGGCACTGAAGCTTTCTTT.

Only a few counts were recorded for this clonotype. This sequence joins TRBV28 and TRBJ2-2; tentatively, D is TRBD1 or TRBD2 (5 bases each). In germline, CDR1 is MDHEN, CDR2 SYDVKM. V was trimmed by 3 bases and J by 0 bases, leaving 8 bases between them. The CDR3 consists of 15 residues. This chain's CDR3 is CASSLWDPNTGELFF. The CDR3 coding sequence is TGTGCCAGCAGTTTGTGGGACCCGAACACCGGGGAGCTGTTTTTT.

The CDR3 loop is CSADASAVNEQFF. The CDR3 region has the DNA TGCAGTGCAGATGCTAGCGCGGTCAATGAGCAGTTCTTC. The V call is TRBV20-1, the J call TRBJ2-1; D is perhaps TRBD2 (6 bases). V lost 6 bases, J lost 6 bases, and 15 bases lay in between. CDR1 and CDR2 from the germline V gene are DFQATT and SNEGSKA (reference sequence). The CDR3 extends over 13 amino acids.

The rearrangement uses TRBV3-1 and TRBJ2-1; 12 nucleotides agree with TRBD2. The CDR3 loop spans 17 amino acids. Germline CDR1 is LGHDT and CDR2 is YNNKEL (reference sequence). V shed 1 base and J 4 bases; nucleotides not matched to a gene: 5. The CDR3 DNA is TGTGCCAGCAGCCAAGCGACTAGCGGGGGTCCTTACAATGAGCAGTTCTTC. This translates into CASSQATSGGPYNEQFF.

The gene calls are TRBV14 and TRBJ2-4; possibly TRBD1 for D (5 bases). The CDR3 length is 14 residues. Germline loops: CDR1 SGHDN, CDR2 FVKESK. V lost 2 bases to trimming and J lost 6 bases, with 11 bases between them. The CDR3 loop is CASSQRQGRNIQYF. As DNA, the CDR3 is TGTGCCAGCAGCCAAAGGCAGGGAAGAAACATTCAGTACTTC.

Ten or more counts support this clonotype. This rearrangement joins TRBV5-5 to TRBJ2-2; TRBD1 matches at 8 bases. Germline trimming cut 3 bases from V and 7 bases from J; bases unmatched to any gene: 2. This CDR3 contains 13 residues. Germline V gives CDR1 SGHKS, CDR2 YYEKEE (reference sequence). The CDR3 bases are TGTGCCAGCAGCTCCAGGGGGCACGGGGAGCTGTTTTTT. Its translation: CASSSRGHGELFF.

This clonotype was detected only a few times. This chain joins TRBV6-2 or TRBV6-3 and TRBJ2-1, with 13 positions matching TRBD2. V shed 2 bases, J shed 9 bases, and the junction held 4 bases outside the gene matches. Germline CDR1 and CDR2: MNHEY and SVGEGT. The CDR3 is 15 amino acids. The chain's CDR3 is CASSYGTSGIFEQFF. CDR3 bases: TGTGCCAGCAGTTACGGGACTAGCGGGATCTTTGAGCAGTTCTTC.

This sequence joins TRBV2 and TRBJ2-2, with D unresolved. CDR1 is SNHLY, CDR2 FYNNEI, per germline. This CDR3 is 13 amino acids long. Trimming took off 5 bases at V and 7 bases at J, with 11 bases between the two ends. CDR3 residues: CASSPRVVGELFF. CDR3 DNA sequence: TGTGCCAGCAGTCCCAGAGTCGTCGGGGAGCTGTTTTTT.

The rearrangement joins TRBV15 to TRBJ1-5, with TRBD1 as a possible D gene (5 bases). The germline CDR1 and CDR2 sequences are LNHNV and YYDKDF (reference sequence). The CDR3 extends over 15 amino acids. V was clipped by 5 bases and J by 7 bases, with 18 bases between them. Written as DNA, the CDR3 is TGTGCCACCAGCTCAAAACGGTGGGGCGGGCAGCCCCAGCATTTT. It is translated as CATSSKRWGGQPQHF.